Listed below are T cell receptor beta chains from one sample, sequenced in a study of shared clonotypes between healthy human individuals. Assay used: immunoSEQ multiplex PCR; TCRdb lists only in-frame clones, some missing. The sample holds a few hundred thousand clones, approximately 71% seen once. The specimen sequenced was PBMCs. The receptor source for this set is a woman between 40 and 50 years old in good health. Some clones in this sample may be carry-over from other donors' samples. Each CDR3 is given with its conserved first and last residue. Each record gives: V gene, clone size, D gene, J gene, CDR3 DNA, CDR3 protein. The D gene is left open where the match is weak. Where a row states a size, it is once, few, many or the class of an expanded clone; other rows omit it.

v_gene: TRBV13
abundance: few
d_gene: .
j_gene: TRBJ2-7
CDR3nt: TGTGCCAGCAGCCCAGCCTTCTCCTACGAGCAGTACTTC
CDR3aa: CASSPAFSYEQYF

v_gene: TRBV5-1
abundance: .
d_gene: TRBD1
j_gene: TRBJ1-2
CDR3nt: TGCGCCAGCAGCTTGGCGCCGGACAGGACGTCTAACTATGGCTACACCTTC
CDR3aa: CASSLAPDRTSNYGYTF

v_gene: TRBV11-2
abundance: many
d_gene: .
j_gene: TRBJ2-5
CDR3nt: TGTGCCAGCAGCTTAGGGTCGCGAGAGACCCAGTACTTC
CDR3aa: CASSLGSRETQYF

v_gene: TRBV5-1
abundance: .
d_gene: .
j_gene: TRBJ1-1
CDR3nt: TGCGCCAGCAGCCCGGACATCTTCGTCACTGAAGCTTTCTTT
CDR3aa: CASSPDIFVTEAFF

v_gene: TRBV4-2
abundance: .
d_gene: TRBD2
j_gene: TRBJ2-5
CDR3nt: TGTGCCAGCAGCCAAGAACGGACTAGCGGGAGTCAGACCCAGTACTTC
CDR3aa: CASSQERTSGSQTQYF

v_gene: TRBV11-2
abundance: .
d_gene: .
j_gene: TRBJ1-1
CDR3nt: TGTGCCAGCAGCTTAGATCTAGCCAGGGGCACTGAAGCTTTCTTT
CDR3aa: CASSLDLARGTEAFF

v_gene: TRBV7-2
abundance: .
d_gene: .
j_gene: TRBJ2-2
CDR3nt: TGTGCCAGCAGCTTACAGGGCCCGGGCACCGGGGAGCTGTTTTTT
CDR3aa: CASSLQGPGTGELFF

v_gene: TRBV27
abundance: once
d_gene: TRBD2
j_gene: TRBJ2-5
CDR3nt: TGTGCCAGCAGTCTCCAACCGGGACTAGCGGGAGAGACCCAGTACTTC
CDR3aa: CASSLQPGLAGETQYF

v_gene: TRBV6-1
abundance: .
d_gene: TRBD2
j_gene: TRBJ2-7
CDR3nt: TGTGCCAGCAGTGAACCAGCGGGAGGGCCGTCCTACGAGCAGTACTTC
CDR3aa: CASSEPAGGPSYEQYF

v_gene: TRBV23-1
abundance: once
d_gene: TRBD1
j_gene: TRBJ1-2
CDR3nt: TGCGCCAGCAGTCAAGCGCCCACGGACAGGGGTCATGGCTACACCTTC
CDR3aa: CASSQAPTDRGHGYTF

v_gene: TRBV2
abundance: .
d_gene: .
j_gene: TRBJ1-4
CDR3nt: TGTGCCAGCAGTTTCCGACAGATGAATGAAAAACTGTTTTTT
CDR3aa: CASSFRQMNEKLFF

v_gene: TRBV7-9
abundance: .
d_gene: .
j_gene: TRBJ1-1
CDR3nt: TGTGCCAGCAGCCAGATTCGAGGCAGAATCCTTGAAGCTTTCTTT
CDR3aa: CASSQIRGRILEAFF

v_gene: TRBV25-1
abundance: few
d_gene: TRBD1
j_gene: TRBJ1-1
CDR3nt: TGTGCCAGCAGTGACGATCCGAGGGACAGGGGGCGAACTGAAGCTTTCTTT
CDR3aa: CASSDDPRDRGRTEAFF

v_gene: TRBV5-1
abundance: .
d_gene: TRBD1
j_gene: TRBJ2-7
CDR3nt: TGCGCCAGCAAGCCGGGACAGGGGGCCTACGAGCAGTACTTC
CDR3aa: CASKPGQGAYEQYF

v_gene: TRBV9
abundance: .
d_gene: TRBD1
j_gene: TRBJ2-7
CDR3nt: TGTGCCAGCAGCCCAAGAGGACAGGACAAGCCTTACGAGCAGTACTTC
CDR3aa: CASSPRGQDKPYEQYF

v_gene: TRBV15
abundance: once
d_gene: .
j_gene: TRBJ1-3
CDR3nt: TGTGCCACCCGTAGGGTCGCTGGAAACACCATATATTTT
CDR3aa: CATRRVAGNTIYF

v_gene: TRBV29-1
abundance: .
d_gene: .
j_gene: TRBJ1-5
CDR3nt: TGCAGCGCCGCCCAGGAAAACAATCAGCCCCAGCATTTT
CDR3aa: CSAAQENNQPQHF

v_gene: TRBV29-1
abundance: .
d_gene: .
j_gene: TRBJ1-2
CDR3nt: TGCAGCGCTAAAGTGGACGGCTATGGCTACACCTTC
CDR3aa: CSAKVDGYGYTF

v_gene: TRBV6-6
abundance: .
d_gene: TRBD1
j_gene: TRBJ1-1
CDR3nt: TGTGCCAGCAGTTACTCACAGGGGGCGAGTACTGAAGCTTTCTTT
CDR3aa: CASSYSQGASTEAFF

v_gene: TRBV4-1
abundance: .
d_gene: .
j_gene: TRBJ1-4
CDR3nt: TGCGCCAGCAGCCAAGATCTGGCGGACGGAGGTAATGAAAAACTGTTTTTT
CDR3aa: CASSQDLADGGNEKLFF

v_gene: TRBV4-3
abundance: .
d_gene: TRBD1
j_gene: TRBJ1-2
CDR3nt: TGCGCCAGCAGCCCTATTTGGGGGACAGGGGATGGCTACACCTTC
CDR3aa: CASSPIWGTGDGYTF

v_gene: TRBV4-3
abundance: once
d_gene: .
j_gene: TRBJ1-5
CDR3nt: TGCGCCAGCAGCCAAGGGTATGATCAGCCCCAGCATTTT
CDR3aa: CASSQGYDQPQHF